Following are 26 T cell receptor beta chains from one sample sequenced in a study of blood T cell repertoires in COVID-19. This table comes from immunoSEQ multiplex PCR, and its TCRdb copy is limited to in-frame clones, with some not included. The repertoire holds more than 250,000 clones, 86% seen once, with about 2.7% in the top ten. The sample consisted of PBMCs or T cells enriched from blood (not recorded which). Receptors were obtained from a woman aged 18-35 years who had recovered from COVID-19.

This rearrangement joins TRBV6-2 or TRBV6-3 to TRBJ1-5; 9 bases map to TRBD1. Germline loops: CDR1 MNHEY, CDR2 SVGEGT. The CDR3 totals 16 residues. J gave up 3 bases and V 4 bases, and 7 bases lay outside the gene matches. CDR3 protein: CASSSRQGVLNQPQHF. The CDR3 nucleotides read TGTGCCAGCAGTTCACGACAGGGGGTCCTCAATCAGCCCCAGCATTTT.

The chain couples TRBV30 to TRBJ1-2; D is undetermined. V lost 4 bases and J lost 8, with 17 bases in between. The CDR3 totals 13 residues. Germline CDR1 reads GTSNPN; CDR2 reads SVGIG (reference sequence). The CDR3 reads CAWTTRGVRGYTF. As DNA, the CDR3 is TGTGCCTGGACCACCCGGGGAGTACGGGGCTACACCTTC. Variable domain in full (rest from reference TRBV30 and TRBJ1-2): SQTIHQWPATLVQPVGSPLSLECTVEGTSNPNLYWYRQAAGRGLQLLFYSVGIGQISSEVPQNLSASRPQDRQFILSSKKLLLSDSGFYLCAWTTRGVRGYTFGSGTRLTVV.

This sequence joins TRBV6-2 or TRBV6-3 and TRBJ2-3; D is uncertain. The CDR3 is made up of 15 amino acids. Deletions cut 2 bases from V and 2 bases from J, with 11 bases between. Germline lookup yields CDR1 MNHEY and CDR2 SVGEGT. The CDR3 protein is CASSYRAVHTDTQYF. The CDR3 DNA reads TGTGCCAGCAGTTACCGCGCGGTACACACAGATACGCAGTATTTT.

This clone was counted between two and nine times. This sequence joins TRBV11-2 and TRBJ2-1; 7 nucleotides agree with TRBD1. The germline gives CDR1 SGHAT, CDR2 FQNNGV. The CDR3 consists of 13 residues. The ends lost 3 bases at V and 8 bases at J; junction bases unmatched: 4. DNA of the CDR3: TGTGCCAGCAGCTTTGGACAGGACGATGAGCAGTTCTTC. This gives the protein CASSFGQDDEQFF. Looking up the rest from reference TRBV11-2 and TRBJ2-1 gives the full variable domain: EAGVAQSPRYKIIEKRQSVAFWCNPISGHATLYWYQQILGQGPKLLIQFQNNGVVDDSQLPKDRFSAERLKGVDSTLKIQPAKLEDSAVYLCASSFGQDDEQFFGPGTRLTVL.

The chain couples TRBV19 to TRBJ2-7; 10 bases are a match to TRBD1. The CDR3 consists of 14 residues. Germline V gene sequence: CDR1 LNHDA, CDR2 SQIVND (reference sequence). After removal of 6 bases from V and 1 base from J, the junction contained 3 bases not matched to a gene. CDR3 bases: TGTGCCAGTAGCCGGGACAGGGGTTCCTACGAGCAGTACTTC. As protein: CASSRDRGSYEQYF.

The chain uses TRBV6-5 and TRBJ1-2; 8 bases agree with TRBD1. This CDR3 region has 12 residues. J was trimmed by 8 bases and V by 6 bases; bases with no gene match: 5. CDR1 is MNHEY and CDR2 is SVGAGI in the germline V gene. CDR3 amino acids: CASSLDRVGYTF. The DNA for the CDR3 is TGTGCCAGCAGCTTGGACAGGGTCGGCTACACCTTC.

This CDR3 is CASSDHGTVYGYTF. CDR3 nucleotide sequence: TGTGCCAGCAGTGATCACGGGACAGTCTATGGCTACACCTTC. V is TRBV6-1 and J is TRBJ1-2; 7 bases map to TRBD1. This CDR3 has 14 amino acids. Losses at the gene ends were 3 bases for V and 4 bases for J; bases not matched to a gene: 5. The V gene's germline CDR1 is MNHNS and CDR2 SASEGT.

J is TRBJ2-1 and V is TRBV5-8; 9 positions match TRBD2. CDR1 and CDR2 (germline): SGHTS, YDEGEE. The CDR3 is 17 amino acids. Trimming at V came to 1 base and at J to 0 bases, leaving 5 bases not matched to a gene. The CDR3 spells CASSLYSGRASYNEQFF. The CDR3 DNA follows: TGTGCCAGCAGCTTGTATAGCGGGAGAGCCTCCTACAATGAGCAGTTCTTC.

This clone has more than one count but fewer than ten. The gene calls are TRBV5-1 and TRBJ1-3, with a weak D call TRBD1 (5 bases). V was clipped by 0 bases and J by 6 bases, with 10 bases between them. The CDR3 loop spans 14 amino acids. CDR1 is SGHRS and CDR2 is YFSETQ in the germline V gene. CDR3 sequence (DNA): TGCGCCAGCAGCTTGGATCAGGGTATAAACACCATATATTTT. It codes for CASSLDQGINTIYF.

This clone was picked up a small number of times. The rearrangement joins TRBV5-1 to TRBJ1-1; no clear D. CDR1 SGHRS and CDR2 YFSETQ come from the germline V gene. This CDR3 comprises 11 residues. Trimming stripped 5 bases from V and 5 bases from J, with 7 bases between. This CDR3 is CASRYGTEAFF. In DNA, the CDR3 is TGCGCCAGCAGATACGGGACTGAAGCTTTCTTT. Complete variable domain (other parts from reference TRBV5-1 and TRBJ1-1): KAGVTQTPRYLIKTRGQQVTLSCSPISGHRSVSWYQQTPGQGLQFLFEYFSETQRNKGNFPGRFSGRQFSNSRSEMNVSTLELGDSALYLCASRYGTEAFFGQGTRLTVV.

The J gene is TRBJ1-2, the V gene TRBV5-1; D may be TRBD1 (6 bases). The CDR3 has 16 residues. Germline V gene sequence: CDR1 SGHRS, CDR2 YFSETQ. V lost 2 bases to trimming and J lost 1 base, with 15 bases between them. Written as DNA, the CDR3 is TGCGCCAGCAGCTTCCTACCTGCACAGGGTAACTATGGCTACACCTTC. Encoded protein: CASSFLPAQGNYGYTF.

This CDR3 is CATSAPLGRTDSNQPQHF. In DNA, the CDR3 is TGTGCCACCAGCGCCCCTCTTGGCAGGACTGATAGCAATCAGCCCCAGCATTTT. The chain links TRBV15 to TRBJ1-5, with unresolved D. The length of the CDR3 is 18 residues. From germline, CDR1 is LNHNV and CDR2 YYDKDF (reference sequence). The V end lost 5 bases, the J end lost 0 bases, and 20 bases lay between the germline ends.

This clone was seen a handful of times. The chain employs TRBV2 and TRBJ2-7; possible D gene TRBD2, 5 bases. The CDR3 extends over 13 amino acids. The germline V gene encodes CDR1 SNHLY and CDR2 FYNNEI. Trimming left V 2 bases short and J 5 bases short, with 10 bases between. The DNA for the CDR3 is TGTGCCAGCAGTGAACTAGCAGTCCACGAGCAGTACTTC. Translated: CASSELAVHEQYF.

The gene calls are TRBV7-9 and TRBJ1-1; tentative D call: TRBD1 (5 bases). Trimming removed 1 base at V and 5 bases at J, with 14 bases between. Germline lookup yields CDR1 SEHNR and CDR2 FQNEAQ (reference sequence). The CDR3 covers 15 residues. CDR3 sequence reads: CASSLEAGGGTEAFF. In DNA form, the CDR3 reads TGTGCCAGCAGCTTAGAGGCGGGCGGGGGTACTGAAGCTTTCTTT.

The J gene is TRBJ2-7, the V gene TRBV29-1; 9 bases are a match to TRBD1. The J segment lost 0 bases and the V segment lost 7 bases, leaving 7 bases of the junction unmatched. The CDR3 sequence is 14 residues long. CDR1 SQVTM and CDR2 ANQGSEA come from the germline V gene. The CDR3 DNA is TGCAGCGCCAGACCGGGACAGGGCTCCTACGAGCAGTACTTC. Translation gives CSARPGQGSYEQYF.

The chain uses TRBV11-2 and TRBJ2-3; D may be TRBD1 (6 bases). Trimming shortened V by 5 bases and J by 0 bases, and 12 bases separated the two germline ends. The germline gives CDR1 SGHAT, CDR2 FQNNGV. The CDR3 length is 15 residues. For the CDR3, the DNA is TGTGCCAGCAGCCCCTCAGGGGCTAGCACAGATACGCAGTATTTT. The encoded protein is CASSPSGASTDTQYF.

This rearrangement joins TRBV10-3 to TRBJ2-7; D is perhaps TRBD1 (5 bases). Germline CDR1 and CDR2: ENHRY and SYGVKD. This CDR3 comprises 12 residues. V was shortened by 7 bases and J by 5 bases, with 12 bases between the two germline ends. The CDR3 reads CAITLDTNEQYF. The CDR3 nucleotides read TGTGCCATCACCTTGGACACGAACGAGCAGTACTTC.

This rearrangement joins TRBV27 to TRBJ1-5; D ambiguous. V lost 8 bases and J lost 5, with 7 bases in between. CDR3 length: 11 residues. Germline V lookup: CDR1 MNHEY, CDR2 SMNVEV (reference sequence). The CDR3 is CASGLYQPQHF. In DNA, the CDR3 is TGTGCCAGCGGGCTCTATCAGCCCCAGCATTTT.

This chain links TRBV19 with TRBJ1-4, with D possibly being TRBD1 (5 bases). Germline V gene sequence: CDR1 LNHDA, CDR2 SQIVND (reference sequence). Trimming cost V 5 bases and J 6 bases, with 19 bases left between them. The CDR3 spans 16 residues. The CDR3 protein is CASSADWGVQDEKLFF. CDR3 DNA: TGTGCCAGTAGTGCGGACTGGGGGGTTCAGGATGAAAAACTGTTTTTT.

The sample holds one count of this clone. This chain uses TRBV30 with TRBJ2-1, with 13 bases matching TRBD2. CDR1 is GTSNPN and CDR2 is SVGIG in the germline V gene (reference sequence). J gave up 1 base and V 2 bases, and 14 bases lay outside the gene matches. This CDR3 has 20 amino acids. The CDR3 loop is CAWSSSWTSGGGGSYNEQFF. The CDR3 nucleotides are TGTGCCTGGAGTTCTTCCTGGACTAGCGGGGGAGGGGGGTCCTACAATGAGCAGTTCTTC.

This clone was counted a few times. The V call is TRBV29-1, the J call TRBJ1-2; D is perhaps TRBD1 (5 bases). Germline lookup yields CDR1 SQVTM and CDR2 ANQGSEA. The V end lost 3 bases, the J end lost 4 bases, and 15 bases lay between the germline ends. This CDR3 comprises 14 residues. This CDR3 is CSVEGLTSGYGYTF. CDR3 coding DNA: TGCAGCGTTGAGGGACTGACTAGCGGCTATGGCTACACCTTC.

V is TRBV27 and J is TRBJ2-2; D not certain. CDR3 length: 13 residues. The V gene's germline CDR1 is MNHEY and CDR2 SMNVEV (reference sequence). Trimming stripped 8 bases from V and 3 bases from J, with 10 bases between. The CDR3 spells CASRPGHTGELFF. The DNA for the CDR3 is TGTGCCAGCCGCCCTGGCCACACCGGGGAGCTGTTTTTT.

V usage is TRBV7-9 and J usage is TRBJ1-6; 7 nucleotides align to TRBD1. Per the germline V gene, CDR1 is SEHNR and CDR2 is FQNEAQ (reference sequence). The CDR3 spans 14 residues. The V segment lost 5 bases and the J segment 14 bases; nucleotides outside the gene matches: 12. The CDR3 sequence: CASSRTGAVEALHF. The DNA for the CDR3 is TGTGCCAGCAGCCGAACAGGGGCCGTGGAGGCCCTCCACTTT.

V and J are TRBV19 and TRBJ2-1; TRBD2 aligns across 9 bases. The CDR3 consists of 17 residues. With 6 bases clipped from V and 9 bases from J, the junction kept 18 bases outside the gene matches. The germline CDR1 and CDR2 sequences are LNHDA and SQIVND (reference sequence). CDR3 sequence reads: CASSVPRSGGPRIEQFF. DNA for the CDR3: TGTGCCAGTAGCGTACCCCGTAGCGGGGGCCCGCGGATTGAGCAGTTCTTC. The variable domain in full, completed from reference TRBV19 and TRBJ2-1, reads DGGITQSPKYLFRKEGQNVTLSCEQNLNHDAMYWYRQDPGQGLRLIYYSQIVNDFQKGDIAEGYSVSREKKESFPLTVTSAQKNPTAFYLCASSVPRSGGPRIEQFFGPGTRLTVL.

The rearrangement uses TRBV3-1 (or the pseudogene TRBV3-2) and TRBJ1-3; D unclear. The CDR3 is 15 residues long. In germline, CDR1 is LGHDT, CDR2 YNNKEL (reference sequence). V dropped 0 bases and J dropped 4 bases, with 10 bases sitting between them. The CDR3 sequence is CASSQDPGEGNTIYF. The CDR3 DNA reads TGTGCCAGCAGCCAAGACCCCGGGGAGGGAAACACCATATATTTT.

The rearrangement links TRBV5-3 to TRBJ2-7, with TRBD1 identical over 9 bases. TRBV5-3 is reported as an ORF; its role is uncertain. Trimming removed 2 bases from V and 3 bases from J; junction bases left unmatched: 3. This CDR3 spans 14 amino acids. The CDR3 coding sequence is TGTGCCAGAAGCTTAGGGACAGGGTTCTACGAGCAGTACTTC. It translates to CARSLGTGFYEQYF.